This TCR beta chain was captured in a study of blood T cells in healthy people across ages. Donors ranged from roughly 6 to 100 years old and were healthy Caucasians in Russia. Per sample, no less than 5.5 micrograms of total RNA were extracted. The junction had 9 bases not matched to a gene; V was cut back by 7 bases and J by 4 bases. This CDR3 region has 14 residues. The germline V gene has CDR1 MDHEN and CDR2 SYDVKM. A sample-barcoded 5' primer and a J-beta primer mix were used in a second PCR of roughly 7 to 12 cycles. A 12-random-nucleotide template-switch adaptor tagged each cDNA molecule. TCRdb independently ran MiXCR on the 5' RACE reads; one entry per CDR3 protein. The top ten clones hold under 5% of a sample with around 1,600,000 distinct CDR3 sequences, around 40% of them seen once.

This chain connects TRBV28 to TRBJ2-7; 8 bases are a match to TRBD1. Sequenced input: blood. The sequence derives from a woman aged 18 to 35 in good health. CDR3: CASTLTGVRYEQYF. The CDR3 bases are TGTGCCAGCACCCTGACAGGGGTACGTTACGAGCAGTACTTC.